This TCR beta chain was retrieved from a study of cytomegalovirus exposure and HLA in healthy donors. Germline values: CDR1 SGDLS, CDR2 YYNGEE. Germline trimming cut 1 base from V and 0 bases from J; bases unmatched to any gene: 5. The CDR3 has 17 residues. In the PCR, 60 Vbeta and 13 Jbeta primers were used. Assay used: immunoSEQ multiplex PCR; TCRdb lists only in-frame clones, some missing. Its listing shows 200,000 to 250,000 clones. The chain couples TRBV9 to TRBJ2-1, with 9 bases lining up with TRBD2. The specimen sequenced was PBMCs. The sequence came from a woman in her 30s in good health and CMV-seropositive. The CDR3 loop is CASSVRSGRSSYNEQFF. The CDR3 DNA is TGTGCCAGCAGCGTAAGGAGCGGGAGGAGCTCCTACAATGAGCAGTTCTTC.